These 18 T cell receptor beta chains came from one sample sequenced in a study of blood T cell repertoires in COVID-19. The repertoire was sequenced with immunoSEQ multiplex PCR; TCRdb's copy has only in-frame clones and lacks some. The sample has around 120,000 clones; around 76% are singletons. The sequenced sample was peripheral blood. These receptors all stem from a man in his 70s with acute or convalescent COVID-19.

In nucleotides, the CDR3 is TGTGCCAGCAGTGAATCGGGGTACTATGGCTACACCTTC. Translating it yields CASSESGYYGYTF. The V call is TRBV2, the J call TRBJ1-2, with D unclear. The CDR3 length is 13 residues. The V end lost 2 bases, the J end lost 3 bases, and 7 bases lay between the germline ends. Germline CDR1 and CDR2: SNHLY and FYNNEI.

The genes are TRBV18 and TRBJ2-5; D gene uncertain. Looked up from germline, CDR1 is KGHSH and CDR2 is LQKENI. This CDR3 spans 13 amino acids. Trimming cost V 3 bases and J 1 base, with 6 bases left between them. The CDR3 DNA reads as TGTGCCAGCTCACCGTATATCCAAGAGACCCAGTACTTC. This translates into CASSPYIQETQYF. The full variable domain, rest sourced from reference TRBV18 and TRBJ2-5, is NAGVMQNPRHLVRRRGQEARLRCSPMKGHSHVYWYRQLPEEGLKFMVYLQKENIIDESGMPKERFSAEFPKEGPSILRIQQVVRGDSAAYFCASSPYIQETQYFGPGTRLLVL.

This chain uses TRBV18 with TRBJ2-3; 16 bases fit TRBD2. The CDR3 consists of 16 residues. Germline V CDR1 and CDR2: KGHSH, LQKENI. The V segment lost 3 bases and the J segment 4 bases; nucleotides outside the gene matches: 1. In DNA, the CDR3 is TGTGCCAGCTCACCGGGACTAGCGGGGGGGCCAGATACGCAGTATTTT. Translated: CASSPGLAGGPDTQYF.

The CDR3 DNA is TGTGCCACCAGTGATCGGACTAGCACAGATACGCAGTATTTT. Protein: CATSDRTSTDTQYF. The gene calls are TRBV24-1 and TRBJ2-3, with D perhaps matching TRBD2 (5 bases). V was trimmed by 3 bases and J by 0 bases, leaving 6 bases between them. This CDR3 comprises 14 residues. Per germline, CDR1 KGHDR and CDR2 SFDVKD.

This clone was recorded once. The chain joins TRBV7-5 to TRBJ1-1. TRBV7-5 is a recognized pseudogene. This CDR3 has 12 residues. The CDR3 DNA reads TGTGTCAGAAGCTTAGCGCTAGGTTCGGCTTTCTTT. Amino acids: CVRSLALGSAFF.

This chain joins TRBV14 and TRBJ1-6; D remains unclear. The CDR3 contains 18 residues. Germline CDR1 is SGHDN and CDR2 is FVKESK. The V gene lost 1 base and the J gene lost 0 bases, with 13 bases spanning the gap. The CDR3 sequence is CASSQVRGSSSYNSPLHF. The DNA for the CDR3 is TGTGCCAGCAGCCAAGTTCGCGGCTCCAGCTCCTATAATTCACCCCTCCACTTT.

V and J are TRBV21-1 and TRBJ1-1; TRBD1, the table's D call, lacks a check against the DNA. TRBV21-1 is an annotated pseudogene. The CDR3 runs 17 residues. CDR3 DNA sequence: TGTGCCAGCAGCAAAGCGGGGGCAGACCACCACCGGTCTGAAGCTTTCTTT. This codes for CASSKAGADHHRSEAFF.

V is TRBV4-2 and J is TRBJ1-4; 9 nucleotides align to TRBD1. CDR1 and CDR2 from the germline V gene are LGHNA and YNFKEQ. The V gene end was trimmed by 4 bases and the J gene end by 7 bases; junction bases not matched to a gene: 7. The CDR3 covers 15 residues. This CDR3 is CASSPRTGAAEKLFF. CDR3 sequence (DNA): TGTGCCAGCAGCCCTCGGACAGGGGCGGCTGAAAAACTGTTTTTT.

The sample holds one count of this clone. This sequence joins TRBV15 and TRBJ2-6, with TRBD2 matching over 7 bases. The germline CDR1 and CDR2 sequences are LNHNV and YYDKDF (reference sequence). The CDR3 sequence is 15 residues long. With V trimmed by 0 bases and J by 9 bases, 5 bases remained unmatched. The CDR3 loop is CATSREGGQFNVLTF. Here the CDR3 DNA reads TGTGCCACCAGCAGAGAGGGAGGGCAGTTCAACGTCCTGACTTTC.

The chain couples TRBV5-1 to TRBJ2-1; D is unresolved. Per germline, CDR1 SGHRS and CDR2 YFSETQ. Trimming took off 3 bases at V and 0 bases at J, with 10 bases between the two ends. CDR3 length: 15 amino acids. CDR3 residues: CASSSSLSSYNEQFF. In nucleotides, the CDR3 is TGCGCCAGCAGCTCGAGCCTGAGCTCCTACAATGAGCAGTTCTTC.

The chain uses TRBV6-4 and TRBJ1-6; D ambiguous. Trimming removed 4 bases at V and 7 bases at J, with 14 bases between. CDR1 and CDR2 from the germline V gene are MRHNA and SNTAGT. The CDR3 sequence is 15 residues long. In nucleotides, the CDR3 is TGTGCCAGCAGTGCAACGGGAGCCGGGAATTCACCCCTCCACTTT. This gives the protein CASSATGAGNSPLHF.

V and J are TRBV5-1 and TRBJ1-2; 11 bases agree with TRBD1. V trimming: 7 bases; J trimming: 8 bases; junction bases outside the gene matches: 7. The CDR3 is 13 residues long. Germline CDR1 and CDR2: SGHRS and YFSETQ. This chain's CDR3 is CASERDRGSGYTF. CDR3 coding DNA: TGCGCCAGCGAAAGGGACAGGGGGTCCGGCTACACCTTC.

CDR3 protein: CASSSHQGAVEKLFF. The CDR3 DNA is TGTGCCAGCAGCTCGCATCAGGGGGCGGTTGAAAAACTGTTTTTT. The chain employs TRBV5-4 and TRBJ1-4, with 8 bases matching TRBD1. CDR1 SGHNT and CDR2 YYREEE come from the germline V gene (reference sequence). The V gene end was trimmed by 3 bases and the J gene end by 7 bases; junction bases not matched to a gene: 8. The CDR3 is made up of 15 amino acids.

The V gene is TRBV4-2, the J gene TRBJ1-5; D may be TRBD1 (5 bases). The V gene lost 0 bases and the J gene lost 6 bases, with 21 bases spanning the gap. In germline, CDR1 is LGHNA, CDR2 YNFKEQ. The CDR3 contains 18 residues. The CDR3 protein is CASSQDDREIGAGQPQHF. CDR3 nucleotides: TGTGCCAGCAGCCAAGATGATAGAGAAATTGGGGCTGGTCAGCCCCAGCATTTT.

The chain employs TRBV29-1 and TRBJ1-3; 7 nucleotides line up with TRBD1. Germline V gene data show CDR1 as SQVTM and CDR2 as ANQGSEA. J gave up 4 bases and V 6 bases, and 9 bases lay outside the gene matches. The CDR3 length is 14 residues. CDR3 sequence: CSVGLGQPGNTIYF. In nucleotides, the CDR3 is TGCAGCGTCGGATTGGGACAGCCAGGAAACACCATATATTTT.

The chain joins TRBV27 to TRBJ2-3; TRBD2 aligns across 7 bases. This CDR3 has 15 residues. Germline V lookup: CDR1 MNHEY, CDR2 SMNVEV (reference sequence). V lost 3 bases to trimming and J lost 0 bases; unmatched junction nucleotides: 3. CDR3 loop: CASSFEAGSTDTQYF. The CDR3 DNA follows: TGTGCCAGCAGTTTCGAAGCGGGGAGCACAGATACGCAGTATTTT.

The chain employs TRBV19 and TRBJ1-3; D gene unclear. Germline V gene data show CDR1 as LNHDA and CDR2 as SQIVND (reference sequence). Trimming removed 2 bases at V and 0 bases at J, with 8 bases between. The CDR3 consists of 15 residues. The CDR3 sequence is CASSITRNSGNTIYF. In DNA, the CDR3 is TGTGCCAGTAGTATAACACGAAACTCTGGAAACACCATATATTTT.

The gene calls are TRBV6-2 or TRBV6-3 and TRBJ1-4; possibly TRBD1 for D (6 bases). Germline CDR1 MNHEY, CDR2 SVGEGT. The CDR3 sequence is 14 residues long. Trimming pared 6 bases from V and 6 bases from J, leaving 14 bases between. The CDR3 reads CASSAANRDEKLFF. The CDR3 nucleotides read TGTGCCAGCAGCGCTGCGAACAGGGATGAAAAACTGTTTTTT.